These T cell receptor beta chains were read from a single sample in a study of CD8+ T cells in alopecia areata. Profiled with immunoSEQ multiplex PCR; TCRdb holds only in-frame clones, not every one. The sample records fewer than 25,000 clones, around three fifths being singletons. The sample in question was skin, obtained at week 4, from a patient treated with tofacitinib. The source is a human donor with alopecia areata. Each CDR3 is given without its conserved first and last residue. The D gene is left open where the match is weak.

TRBV27,TRBJ2-7,-,ASSSTGRTTYEQY
TRBV10-3,TRBJ2-6,-,ASTGANVLT
TRBV11-2,TRBJ2-1,TRBD2,ASSPQTSSYSNEQF
TRBV10-3,TRBJ1-2,-,AIGGTLANYGYT
TRBV7-9,-,-,ASSLEGTLSYEQY
TRBV2,TRBJ1-2,-,ASLMGRNYGYT
TRBV13,TRBJ1-2,-,ASSPVAGIDYGYT
TRBV5-1,TRBJ1-2,-,ASGTGPNYGYT
TRBV7-8,TRBJ2-3,-,ASSPFWGDTQY
TRBV28,TRBJ2-3,TRBD1,ASSFPGTGISDTQY